The 2 T cell receptor beta chains below come from one sample, sequenced in a study of cytomegalovirus exposure and HLA in healthy donors. In the PCR, 60 Vbeta and 13 Jbeta primers were used. Measured with immunoSEQ multiplex PCR; TCRdb has only the in-frame clones, and not every one. This sample carries around 120,000 clones, 80% of them seen once, and the ten largest clones take approximately 4%. The sample consisted of PBMCs. The origin of the receptors is a middle-aged woman in good health and CMV-seronegative.

The chain couples TRBV28 to TRBJ1-6, with D hard to call. The CDR3 has 14 amino acids. Germline V gene sequence: CDR1 MDHEN, CDR2 SYDVKM. V was shortened by 8 bases and J by 10 bases, with 18 bases between the two germline ends. The CDR3 loop is CASQTRLVRSPLHF. Here the CDR3 DNA reads TGTGCCAGCCAAACCCGACTCGTGAGGTCACCCCTCCACTTT. Supplemented by reference TRBV28 and TRBJ1-6, the full variable domain reads DVKVTQSSRYLVKRTGEKVFLECVQDMDHENMFWYRQDPGLGLRLIYFSYDVKMKEKGDIPEGYSVSREKKERFSLILESASTNQTSMYLCASQTRLVRSPLHFGNGTRLTVT.

This chain uses TRBV19 with TRBJ1-5; D may be TRBD1 (6 bases). CDR3 length equals 16 residues. Per germline, CDR1 LNHDA and CDR2 SQIVND (reference sequence). V dropped 6 bases and J dropped 1 base, with 16 bases sitting between them. The DNA of the CDR3 is TGTGCCAGTAGCCTGGGGGCCAGAGGCAGCAATCAGCCCCAGCATTTT. This gives the protein CASSLGARGSNQPQHF.